The 11 T cell receptor beta chains below were found in one sample sequenced in a study of spatial heterogeneity in lung cancer. TCRdb independently ran MiXCR on the 5' RACE reads; one entry per CDR3 protein. The sample has roughly 80,000 distinct CDR3 sequences; approximately 8% are singletons. Regarding time point: sample taken at primary tumor resection. The sample in question was PBMCs, obtained at surgery. These receptors were collected from a male donor with early-stage non-small cell lung cancer.

The CDR3 coding sequence is TGCAGCGTAGGTCTCTCGGCCAACGTAGACTCCGAGCAGTACTTC. This translates into CSVGLSANVDSEQYF. The chain recombines TRBV29-1 with TRBJ2-7; D uncertain. V dropped 6 bases and J dropped 6 bases, with 24 bases sitting between them. This CDR3 spans 15 amino acids. CDR1 SQVTM and CDR2 ANQGSEA come from the germline V gene.

The rearrangement joins TRBV10-1 to TRBJ2-7, with no clear D. Germline loops: CDR1 WNHNN, CDR2 SYGVQD (reference sequence). V lost 4 bases, J lost 2 bases, and 12 bases lay in between. CDR3 size: 14 residues. CDR3 DNA sequence: TGCGCCAGCAGTGTGAAGAGACGAGCCTACGAGCAGTACTTC. It codes for CASSVKRRAYEQYF.

Many counts were recorded for this clonotype. The chain combines TRBV11-2 with TRBJ1-2; D ambiguous. The CDR3 length is 14 residues. Trimming cost V 10 bases and J 8 bases, with 23 bases left between them. Germline V gene data show CDR1 as SGHAT and CDR2 as FQNNGV. The CDR3: CATSMSQRAGGYTF. Here the CDR3 DNA reads TGTGCCACGAGCATGTCCCAACGGGCTGGAGGCTACACCTTC.

This chain uses TRBV30 with TRBJ2-1; the match to TRBD2 covers 11 bases. The CDR3 totals 15 residues. The ends lost 1 base at V and 2 bases at J; junction bases unmatched: 1. Germline V gene data show CDR1 as GTSNPN and CDR2 as SVGIG (reference sequence). The CDR3 coding sequence is TGTGCCTGGAGTGCACTAGCGGGAGCCTACAATGAGCAGTTCTTC. Translation: CAWSALAGAYNEQFF.

This clonotype is medium-sized. The V call is TRBV3-1, the J call TRBJ2-3; TRBD2 matches 8 bases. Germline V gene lookup returns CDR1 LGHDT and CDR2 YNNKEL (reference sequence). With 1 base clipped from V and 2 bases from J, the junction kept 5 bases outside the gene matches. The CDR3 covers 16 residues. DNA for the CDR3: TGTGCCAGCAGCCAAGTGGATAGCGGGATCACAGATACGCAGTATTTT. Translated, it gives CASSQVDSGITDTQYF.

In this sample, this clonotype turned up many times. The chain couples TRBV3-1 to TRBJ1-1, with D unresolved. Germline V gives CDR1 LGHDT, CDR2 YNNKEL (reference sequence). This CDR3 region has 15 residues. Deletions cut 0 bases from V and 0 bases from J, with 8 bases between. This chain's CDR3 is CASSQEGILNTEAFF. CDR3 nucleotides: TGTGCCAGCAGCCAAGAAGGGATCCTGAACACTGAAGCTTTCTTT.

Many counts were recorded for this clonotype. V usage is TRBV29-1 and J usage is TRBJ2-7, with D possibly being TRBD2 (5 bases). CDR3 size: 12 residues. Germline V gives CDR1 SQVTM, CDR2 ANQGSEA. Trimming stripped 4 bases from V and 0 bases from J, with 7 bases between. The CDR3 coding sequence is TGCAGCGTTGGGGCGGGCTCCTACGAGCAGTACTTC. Translating it yields CSVGAGSYEQYF.

The genes are TRBV5-1 and TRBJ1-2; weak D call: TRBD1 (6 bases). The V end lost 0 bases, the J end lost 4 bases, and 13 bases lay between the germline ends. CDR1 and CDR2 from the germline V gene are SGHRS and YFSETQ. This CDR3 has 15 residues. CDR3 sequence: CASSLEPDRFYGYTF. The CDR3 DNA follows: TGCGCCAGCAGCTTGGAACCGGACAGATTCTATGGCTACACCTTC.

This clonotype has a handful of counts. The J gene is TRBJ2-3, the V gene TRBV10-3, with 7 bases matching TRBD2. V dropped 8 bases and J dropped 5; count of bases not matched to a gene: 10. The CDR3 has 14 amino acids. The germline CDR1 and CDR2 sequences are ENHRY and SYGVKD. The CDR3, as DNA: TGTGCCATCTGGGGGAGCGGGGCCCAAGATACGCAGTATTTT. This translates into CAIWGSGAQDTQYF.

This clonotype was recorded at least ten times. V usage is TRBV5-1 and J usage is TRBJ2-7, with 8 positions matching TRBD1. V lost 0 bases and J lost 5; bases outside the gene matches: 4. This CDR3 has 14 amino acids. From germline, CDR1 is SGHRS and CDR2 YFSETQ. CDR3: CASSLDRGEDEQYF. CDR3 coding DNA: TGCGCCAGCAGCTTGGACAGGGGGGAGGACGAGCAGTACTTC. The variable domain in full, completed from reference TRBV5-1 and TRBJ2-7, reads KAGVTQTPRYLIKTRGQQVTLSCSPISGHRSVSWYQQTPGQGLQFLFEYFSETQRNKGNFPGRFSGRQFSNSRSEMNVSTLELGDSALYLCASSLDRGEDEQYFGPGTRLTVT.

This clonotype was picked up many times. The V call is TRBV7-9, the J call TRBJ2-1, with 13 nucleotides matching TRBD2. V lost 5 bases, J lost 4 bases, and 2 bases stayed unmatched. Germline assignment: CDR1 SEHNR and CDR2 FQNEAQ (reference sequence). The CDR3 spans 15 residues. DNA of the CDR3: TGTGCCAGCAGCCTGACTAGCGGGAGGTACAATGAGCAGTTCTTC. Its translation: CASSLTSGRYNEQFF.